This T cell receptor (beta chain) was documented in a study of OX40 agonist ivuxolimab in advanced cancers. This clone appeared a few times. Its antigen is unknown. Clones were sequenced by immunoSEQ multiplex PCR, and TCRdb holds only the in-frame ones, with some missing. The data contain some 70,000 clones, approximately 90% of them singletons. CDR3 length: 15 residues. The germline V gene encodes CDR1 SNHLY and CDR2 FYNNEI. With 7 bases clipped from V and 0 bases from J, the junction kept 7 bases outside the gene matches. Study results and caveats: With doses of 0.1 to 3.0 mg/kg, CD4+ and CD8+ blood T cells had undergone clonal expansion by week 6.

The chain combines TRBV2 with TRBJ1-1; the match to TRBD1 covers 8 bases. This clonotype originated in an adult with an advanced solid tumor such as melanoma, head and neck, liver or kidney cancer. Material: CD4+ or CD8+ T cells sorted from blood, obtained in a trial of the OX40 agonist ivuxolimab. CDR3 sequence: CASTGQGPLNTEAFF. The CDR3 coding sequence is TGTGCCAGCACTGGACAGGGTCCCCTGAACACTGAAGCTTTCTTT.